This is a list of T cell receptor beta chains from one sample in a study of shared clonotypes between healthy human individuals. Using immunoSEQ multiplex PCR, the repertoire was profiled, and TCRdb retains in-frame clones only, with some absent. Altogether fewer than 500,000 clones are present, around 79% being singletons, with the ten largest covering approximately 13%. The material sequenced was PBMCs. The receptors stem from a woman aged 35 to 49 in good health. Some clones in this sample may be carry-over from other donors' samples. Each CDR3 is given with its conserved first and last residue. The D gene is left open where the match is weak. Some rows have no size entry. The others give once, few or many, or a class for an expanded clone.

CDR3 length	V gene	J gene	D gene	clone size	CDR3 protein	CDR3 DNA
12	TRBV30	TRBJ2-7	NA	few	CAWSVRGVEQYF	TGTGCCTGGAGTGTACGAGGGGTTGAGCAGTACTTC
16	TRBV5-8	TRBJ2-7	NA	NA	CASNPQDRTIDYEQYF	TGTGCCAGCAACCCTCAGGACCGCACCATCGATTACGAGCAGTACTTC
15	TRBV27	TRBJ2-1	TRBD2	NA	CASSFSGSGYNEQFF	TGTGCCAGCAGTTTTAGCGGGAGTGGCTACAATGAGCAGTTCTTC
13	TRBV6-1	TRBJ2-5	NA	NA	CASSGGVAETQYF	TGTGCCAGCAGTGGGGGGGTGGCAGAGACCCAGTACTTC
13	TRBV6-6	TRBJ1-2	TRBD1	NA	CASSYGDSYGYTF	TGTGCCAGCAGTTATGGGGACAGCTATGGCTACACCTTC
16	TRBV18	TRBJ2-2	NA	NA	CASSPGSATTAGELFF	TGTGCCAGCTCACCGGGTTCCGCCACGACGGCCGGGGAGCTGTTTTTT
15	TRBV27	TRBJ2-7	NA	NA	CASSLSGGGGYEQYF	TGTGCCAGCAGTTTATCCGGAGGGGGCGGGTACGAGCAGTACTTC
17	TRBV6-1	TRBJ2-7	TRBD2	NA	CASSAGTSGRNTYEQYF	TGTGCCAGCAGTGCCGGGACTAGCGGGAGAAACACTTACGAGCAGTACTTC
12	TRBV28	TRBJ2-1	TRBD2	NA	CASSDRGDEQFF	TGTGCCAGCAGTGATCGGGGGGATGAGCAGTTCTTC
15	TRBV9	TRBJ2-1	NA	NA	CASSPRSRGYNEQFF	TGTGCCAGCAGCCCTCGTTCGCGAGGTTACAATGAGCAGTTCTTC
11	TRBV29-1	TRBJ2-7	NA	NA	CSVEMGYEQYF	TGCAGCGTCGAGATGGGGTACGAGCAGTACTTC
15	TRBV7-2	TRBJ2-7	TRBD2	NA	CASSLGLAGVYEQYF	TGTGCCAGCAGCCTCGGACTAGCGGGAGTCTACGAGCAGTACTTC
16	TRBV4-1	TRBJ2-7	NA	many	CASSPKSWRAAYEQYF	TGCGCCAGCAGCCCCAAGTCATGGAGGGCAGCGTACGAGCAGTACTTC
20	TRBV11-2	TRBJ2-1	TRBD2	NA	CASSLDRGLAPRGAYNEQFF	TGTGCCAGCAGCTTAGACCGGGGACTAGCGCCCCGCGGGGCCTACAATGAGCAGTTCTTC
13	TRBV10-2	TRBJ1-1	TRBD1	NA	CASWDRGKTEAFF	TGCGCCAGCTGGGACAGGGGTAAGACTGAAGCTTTCTTT
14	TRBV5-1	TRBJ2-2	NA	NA	CASSLGYYTGELFF	TGCGCCAGCAGCTTGGGCTATTACACCGGGGAGCTGTTTTTT
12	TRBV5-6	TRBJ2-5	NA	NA	CASSLAQETQYF	TGTGCCAGCAGCTTAGCCCAAGAGACCCAGTACTTC
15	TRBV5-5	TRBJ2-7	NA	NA	CASSLDPTGGGEQYF	TGTGCCAGCAGCTTGGATCCTACGGGGGGCGGCGAGCAGTACTTC
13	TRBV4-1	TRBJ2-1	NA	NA	CASSQSQINEQFF	TGCGCCAGCAGCCAGTCACAGATCAATGAGCAGTTCTTC
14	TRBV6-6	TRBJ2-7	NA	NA	CASSYAGSSYEQYF	TGTGCCAGCAGTTACGCGGGTAGCAGCTACGAGCAGTACTTC
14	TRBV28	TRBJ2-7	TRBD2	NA	CASSPGGIIHEQYF	TGTGCCAGCAGCCCGGGGGGTATTATCCACGAGCAGTACTTC
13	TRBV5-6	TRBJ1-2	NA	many	CASRADTVYGYTF	TGTGCCAGCAGGGCTGACACTGTCTATGGCTACACCTTC
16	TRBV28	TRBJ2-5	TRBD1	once	CASSRPGTGGEETQYF	TGTGCCAGCAGTCGCCCCGGGACAGGGGGCGAAGAGACCCAGTACTTC
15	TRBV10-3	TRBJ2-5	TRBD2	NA	CAISESSGAGETQYF	TGTGCCATCAGTGAGTCGAGCGGGGCCGGAGAGACCCAGTACTTC
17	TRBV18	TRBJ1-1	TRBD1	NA	CASSPLVTGGKNTEAFF	TGTGCCAGCTCACCATTGGTCACAGGGGGAAAGAACACTGAAGCTTTCTTT
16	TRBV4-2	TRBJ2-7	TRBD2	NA	CASSQDELAGGYEQYF	TGTGCCAGCAGCCAAGATGAACTAGCGGGAGGGTACGAGCAGTACTTC
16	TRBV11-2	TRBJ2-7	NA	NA	CASSLVGGTLPYEQYF	TGTGCCAGCAGCTTAGTTGGCGGGACTCTCCCTTACGAGCAGTACTTC
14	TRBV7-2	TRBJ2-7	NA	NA	CASSFSPSSYEQYF	TGTGCCAGCAGCTTCTCCCCTAGCTCCTACGAGCAGTACTTC
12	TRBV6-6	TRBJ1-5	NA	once	CASSSLGKVQHF	TGTGCCAGCAGTTCCCTTGGAAAGGTCCAGCATTTT
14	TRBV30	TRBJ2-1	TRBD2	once	CAWTGVGGPGEQFF	TGTGCCTGGACCGGAGTGGGAGGGCCAGGTGAGCAGTTCTTC
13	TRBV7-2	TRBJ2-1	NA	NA	CASSLVPNNEQFF	TGTGCCAGCAGCTTAGTTCCTAACAATGAGCAGTTCTTC
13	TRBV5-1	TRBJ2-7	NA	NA	CASSLNSVYEQYF	TGCGCCAGCAGCTTAAATTCCGTCTACGAGCAGTACTTC
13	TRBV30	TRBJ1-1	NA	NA	CAWTAQTNTEAFF	TGTGCCTGGACGGCACAGACGAACACTGAAGCTTTCTTT
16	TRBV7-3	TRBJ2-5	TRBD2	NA	CASSLTSGRAGETQYF	TGTGCCAGCAGCTTAACTAGCGGGAGGGCCGGGGAGACCCAGTACTTC
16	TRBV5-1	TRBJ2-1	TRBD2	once	CASSTGTSGSYNEQFF	TGCGCCAGCAGCACGGGGACTAGCGGCTCCTACAATGAGCAGTTCTTC
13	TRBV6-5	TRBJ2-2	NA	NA	CASSYDFTGELFF	TGTGCCAGCAGTTACGACTTCACCGGGGAGCTGTTTTTT
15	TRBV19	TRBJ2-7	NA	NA	CASRVAPNSAYEQYF	TGTGCCAGTAGGGTGGCCCCGAATTCCGCCTACGAGCAGTACTTC